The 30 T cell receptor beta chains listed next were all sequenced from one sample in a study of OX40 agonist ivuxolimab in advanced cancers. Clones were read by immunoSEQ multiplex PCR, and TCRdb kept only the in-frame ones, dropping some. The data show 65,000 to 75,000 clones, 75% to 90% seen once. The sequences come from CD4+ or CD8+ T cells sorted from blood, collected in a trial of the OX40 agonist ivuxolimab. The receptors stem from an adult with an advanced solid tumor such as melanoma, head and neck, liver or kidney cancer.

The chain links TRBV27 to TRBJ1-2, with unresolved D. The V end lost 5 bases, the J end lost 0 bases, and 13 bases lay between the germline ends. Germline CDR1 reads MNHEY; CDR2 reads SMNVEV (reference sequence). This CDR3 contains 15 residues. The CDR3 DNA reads TGTGCCAGCAGTAAACAGAGCGGGCCTAACTATGGCTACACCTTC. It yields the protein CASSKQSGPNYGYTF.

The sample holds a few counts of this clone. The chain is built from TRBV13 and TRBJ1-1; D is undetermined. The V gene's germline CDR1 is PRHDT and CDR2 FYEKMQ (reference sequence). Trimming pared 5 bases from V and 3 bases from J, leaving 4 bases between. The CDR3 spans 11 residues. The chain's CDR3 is CASSSDTEAFF. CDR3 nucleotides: TGTGCCAGCAGCAGTGACACTGAAGCTTTCTTT.

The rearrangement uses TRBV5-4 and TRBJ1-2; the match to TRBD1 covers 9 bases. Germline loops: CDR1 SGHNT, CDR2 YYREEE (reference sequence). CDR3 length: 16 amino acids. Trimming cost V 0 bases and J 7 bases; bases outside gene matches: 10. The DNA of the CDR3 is TGTGCCAGCAGCTTGGCCTGGGGACAGGGTGCATCTGGCTACACCTTC. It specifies CASSLAWGQGASGYTF.

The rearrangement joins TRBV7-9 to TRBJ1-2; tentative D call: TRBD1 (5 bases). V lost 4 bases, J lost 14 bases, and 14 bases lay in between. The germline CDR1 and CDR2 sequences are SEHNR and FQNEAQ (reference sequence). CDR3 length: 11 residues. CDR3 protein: CASSSGRPVTF. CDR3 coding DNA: TGTGCCAGCAGCTCGGGACGCCCCGTTACCTTC.

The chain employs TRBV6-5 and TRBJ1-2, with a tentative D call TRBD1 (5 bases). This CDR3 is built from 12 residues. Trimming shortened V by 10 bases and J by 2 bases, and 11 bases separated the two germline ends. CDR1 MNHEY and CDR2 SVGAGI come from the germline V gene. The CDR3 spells CAIHRQNYGYTF. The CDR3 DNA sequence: TGTGCCATACACAGACAGAACTATGGCTACACCTTC.

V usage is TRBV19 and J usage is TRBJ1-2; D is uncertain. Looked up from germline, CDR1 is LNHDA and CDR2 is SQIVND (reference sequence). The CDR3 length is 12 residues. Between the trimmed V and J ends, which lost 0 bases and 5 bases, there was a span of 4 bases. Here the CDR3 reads CASSIDRYGYTF. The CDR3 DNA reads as TGTGCCAGTAGTATAGATCGGTATGGCTACACCTTC.

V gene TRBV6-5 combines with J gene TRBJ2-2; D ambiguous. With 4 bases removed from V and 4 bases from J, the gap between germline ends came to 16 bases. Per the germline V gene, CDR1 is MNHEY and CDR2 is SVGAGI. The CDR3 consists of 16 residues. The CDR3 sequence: CASSSTTFGRTGELFF. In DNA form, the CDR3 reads TGTGCCAGCAGTTCCACCACCTTCGGGCGCACCGGGGAGCTGTTTTTT.

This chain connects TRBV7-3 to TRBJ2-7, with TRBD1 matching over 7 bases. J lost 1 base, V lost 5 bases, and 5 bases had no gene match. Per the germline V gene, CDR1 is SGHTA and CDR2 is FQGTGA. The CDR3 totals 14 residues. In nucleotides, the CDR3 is TGTGCCAGCAGCGCTCGACAGGGTTCCTACGAGCAGTACTTC. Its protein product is CASSARQGSYEQYF.

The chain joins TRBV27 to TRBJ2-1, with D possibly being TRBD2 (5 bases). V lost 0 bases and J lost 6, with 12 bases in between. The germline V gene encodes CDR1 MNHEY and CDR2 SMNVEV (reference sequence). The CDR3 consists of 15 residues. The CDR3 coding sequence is TGTGCCAGCAGTTTATCTCGTGGGCTAGCCAATGAGCAGTTCTTC. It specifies CASSLSRGLANEQFF.

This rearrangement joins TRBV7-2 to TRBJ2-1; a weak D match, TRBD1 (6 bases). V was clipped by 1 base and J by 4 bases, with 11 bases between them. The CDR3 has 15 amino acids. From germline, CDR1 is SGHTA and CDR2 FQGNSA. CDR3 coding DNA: TGTGCCAGCAGCTTAGTGGCAGGGGCTTACAATGAGCAGTTCTTC. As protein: CASSLVAGAYNEQFF.

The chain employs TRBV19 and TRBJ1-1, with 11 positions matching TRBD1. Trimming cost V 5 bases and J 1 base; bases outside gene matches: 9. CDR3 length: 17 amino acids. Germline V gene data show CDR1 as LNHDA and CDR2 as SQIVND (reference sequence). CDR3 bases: TGTGCCAGTAGTGCCTCGGACAGGGGGCGATCGAACACTGAAGCTTTCTTT. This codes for CASSASDRGRSNTEAFF.

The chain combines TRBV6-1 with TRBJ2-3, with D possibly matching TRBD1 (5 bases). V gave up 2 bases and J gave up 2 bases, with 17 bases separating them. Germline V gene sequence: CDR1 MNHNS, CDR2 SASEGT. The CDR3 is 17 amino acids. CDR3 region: CASSEPQGRSPTDTQYF. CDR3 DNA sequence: TGTGCCAGCAGTGAACCTCAGGGCAGATCTCCCACAGATACGCAGTATTTT.

The CDR3, as DNA: TGTGCCAGCAGCTCCCAGTGGACTAGCGGGTACGAGCAGTACTTC. It codes for CASSSQWTSGYEQYF. V gene TRBV7-6 combines with J gene TRBJ2-7, with 11 bases that match TRBD2. Germline V gives CDR1 SGHVS, CDR2 FNYEAQ. The CDR3 runs to 15 residues. V dropped 4 bases and J dropped 4; count of bases not matched to a gene: 6.

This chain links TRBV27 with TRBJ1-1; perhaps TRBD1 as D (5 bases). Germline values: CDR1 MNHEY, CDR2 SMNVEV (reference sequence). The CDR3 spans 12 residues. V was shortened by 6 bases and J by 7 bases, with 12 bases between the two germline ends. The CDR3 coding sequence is TGTGCCAGCAGCCTCGGGACCTTTGAAGCTTTCTTT. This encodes CASSLGTFEAFF.

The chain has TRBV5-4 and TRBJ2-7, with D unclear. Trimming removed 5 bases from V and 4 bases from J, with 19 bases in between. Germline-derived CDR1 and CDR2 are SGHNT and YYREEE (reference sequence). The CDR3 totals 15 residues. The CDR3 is CASSPRGRELYEQYV. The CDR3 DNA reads TGTGCCAGCAGTCCCCGAGGTAGAGAACTTTACGAGCAGTACGTC.

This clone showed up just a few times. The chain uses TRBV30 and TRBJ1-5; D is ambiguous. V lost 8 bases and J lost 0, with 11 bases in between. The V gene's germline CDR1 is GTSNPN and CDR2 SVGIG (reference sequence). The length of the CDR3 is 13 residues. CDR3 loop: CAGRRDSNQPQHF. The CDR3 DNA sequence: TGTGCCGGGCGAAGGGATAGCAATCAGCCCCAGCATTTT.

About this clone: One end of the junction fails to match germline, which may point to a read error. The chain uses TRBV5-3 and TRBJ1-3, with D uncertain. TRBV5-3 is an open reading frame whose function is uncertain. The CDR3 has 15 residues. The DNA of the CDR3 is TGTGCCAGCAGCTTCCCCAGTCACTCTGGAAACACCATATATTTT. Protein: CASSFPSHSGNTIYF.

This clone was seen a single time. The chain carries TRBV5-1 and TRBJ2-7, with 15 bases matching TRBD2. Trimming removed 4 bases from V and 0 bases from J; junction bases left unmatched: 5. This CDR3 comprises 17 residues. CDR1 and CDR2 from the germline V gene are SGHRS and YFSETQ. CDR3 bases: TGCGCCAGCAGCCGGGGACTAGCGGGAGGACTCTCCTACGAGCAGTACTTC. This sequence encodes CASSRGLAGGLSYEQYF.

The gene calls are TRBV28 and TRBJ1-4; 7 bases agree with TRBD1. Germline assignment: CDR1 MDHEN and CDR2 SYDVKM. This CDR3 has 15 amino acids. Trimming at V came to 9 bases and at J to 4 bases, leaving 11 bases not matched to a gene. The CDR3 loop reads CASTLGGPRNEKLFF. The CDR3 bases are TGTGCCAGTACGTTAGGGGGCCCCCGTAATGAAAAACTGTTTTTT.

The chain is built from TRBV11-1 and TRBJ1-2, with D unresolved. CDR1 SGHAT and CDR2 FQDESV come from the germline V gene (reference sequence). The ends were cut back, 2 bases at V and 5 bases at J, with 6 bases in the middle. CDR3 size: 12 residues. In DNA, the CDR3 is TGTGCCAGCAGCTTAAATGAATATGGCTACACCTTC. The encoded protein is CASSLNEYGYTF. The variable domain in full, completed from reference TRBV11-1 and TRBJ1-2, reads EAEVAQSPRYKITEKSQAVAFWCDPISGHATLYWYRQILGQGPELLVQFQDESVVDDSQLPKDRFSAERLKGVDSTLKIQPAELGDSAMYLCASSLNEYGYTFGSGTRLTVV.

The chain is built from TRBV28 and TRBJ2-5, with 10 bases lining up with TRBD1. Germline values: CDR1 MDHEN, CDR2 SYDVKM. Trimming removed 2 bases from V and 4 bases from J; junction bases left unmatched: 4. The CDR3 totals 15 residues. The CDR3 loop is CASSLDDRGPETQYF. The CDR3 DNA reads TGTGCCAGCAGTTTAGATGACAGGGGGCCAGAGACCCAGTACTTC. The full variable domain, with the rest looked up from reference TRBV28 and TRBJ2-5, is DVKVTQSSRYLVKRTGEKVFLECVQDMDHENMFWYRQDPGLGLRLIYFSYDVKMKEKGDIPEGYSVSREKKERFSLILESASTNQTSMYLCASSLDDRGPETQYFGPGTRLLVL.

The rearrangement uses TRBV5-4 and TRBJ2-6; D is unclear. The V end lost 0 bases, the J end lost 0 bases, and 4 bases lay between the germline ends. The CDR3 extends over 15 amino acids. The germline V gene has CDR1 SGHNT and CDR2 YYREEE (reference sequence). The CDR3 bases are TGTGCCAGCAGCTTGGTTGGCTCTGGGGCCAACGTCCTGACTTTC. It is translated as CASSLVGSGANVLTF.

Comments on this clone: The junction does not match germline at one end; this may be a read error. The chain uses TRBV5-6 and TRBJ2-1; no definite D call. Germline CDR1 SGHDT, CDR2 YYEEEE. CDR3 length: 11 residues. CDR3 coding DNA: TGTGCCAGCAGCTTGGTATCGGTATTACTCTTC. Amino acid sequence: CASSLVSVLLF.

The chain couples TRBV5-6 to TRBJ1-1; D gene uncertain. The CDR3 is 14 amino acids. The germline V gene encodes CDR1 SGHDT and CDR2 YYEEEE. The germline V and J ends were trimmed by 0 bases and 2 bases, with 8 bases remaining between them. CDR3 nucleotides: TGTGCCAGCAGCTTGGACGTTACCAACACTGAAGCTTTCTTT. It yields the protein CASSLDVTNTEAFF. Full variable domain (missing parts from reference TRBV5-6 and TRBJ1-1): DAGVTQSPTHLIKTRGQQVTLRCSPKSGHDTVSWYQQALGQGPQFIFQYYEEEERQRGNFPDRFSGHQFPNYSSELNVNALLLGDSALYLCASSLDVTNTEAFFGQGTRLTVV.

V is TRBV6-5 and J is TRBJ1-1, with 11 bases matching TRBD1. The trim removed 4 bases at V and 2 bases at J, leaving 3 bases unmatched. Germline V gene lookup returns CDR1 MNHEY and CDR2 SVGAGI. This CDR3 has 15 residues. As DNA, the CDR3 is TGTGCCAGCAGTTCGGACAGGGGGCGCAACACTGAAGCTTTCTTT. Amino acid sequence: CASSSDRGRNTEAFF.

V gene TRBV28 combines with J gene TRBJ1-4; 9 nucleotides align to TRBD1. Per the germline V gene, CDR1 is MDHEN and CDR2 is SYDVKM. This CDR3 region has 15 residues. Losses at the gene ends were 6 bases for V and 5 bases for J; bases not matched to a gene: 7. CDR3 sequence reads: CASSTTGTGNEKLFF. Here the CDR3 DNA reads TGTGCCAGCAGCACGACCGGGACAGGGAATGAAAAACTGTTTTTT.

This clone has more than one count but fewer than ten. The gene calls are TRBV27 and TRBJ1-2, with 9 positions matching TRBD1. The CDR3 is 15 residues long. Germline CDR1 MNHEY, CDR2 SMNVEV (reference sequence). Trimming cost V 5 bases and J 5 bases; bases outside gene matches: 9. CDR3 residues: CASSALPGQGYGYTF. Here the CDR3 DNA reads TGTGCCAGCAGTGCTTTACCGGGACAGGGTTATGGCTACACCTTC.

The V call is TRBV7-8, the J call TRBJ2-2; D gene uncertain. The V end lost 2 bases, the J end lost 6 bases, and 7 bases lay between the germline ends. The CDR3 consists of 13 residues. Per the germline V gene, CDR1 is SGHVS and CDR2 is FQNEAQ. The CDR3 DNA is TGTGCCAGCAGCTTACCCGAAGCCGGGGAGCTGTTTTTT. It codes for CASSLPEAGELFF.

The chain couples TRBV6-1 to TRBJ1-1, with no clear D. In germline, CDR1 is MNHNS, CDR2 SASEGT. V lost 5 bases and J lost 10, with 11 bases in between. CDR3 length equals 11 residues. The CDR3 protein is CASSNSQAAFF. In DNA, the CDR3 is TGTGCCAGCAGTAATTCCCAGGCAGCTTTCTTT.

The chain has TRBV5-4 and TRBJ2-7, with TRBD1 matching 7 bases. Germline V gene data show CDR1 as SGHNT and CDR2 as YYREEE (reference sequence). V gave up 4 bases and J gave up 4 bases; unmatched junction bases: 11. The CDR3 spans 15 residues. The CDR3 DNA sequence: TGTGCCAGCAGCCCCCCGGGACAGCAAGTTTACGAGCAGTACTTC. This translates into CASSPPGQQVYEQYF.